This TCR beta chain comes out of a study of T cells in Graves' hyperthyroidism and ophthalmopathy. Germline V CDR1 and CDR2: SGHKS, YYEKEE (reference sequence). Between the trimmed V and J ends, which lost 1 base and 4 bases, there was a span of 12 bases. This CDR3 has 14 residues. On this clonotype itself: Its antigen remains unidentified.

Amplified TCR beta CDR3 regions came from RNA transcripts. RT-PCR in the first round (using the HTBI primer set) targeted the TCR CDR3. TCRdb reprocessed the multiplex PCR reads with MiXCR, giving one entry per CDR3 protein. The sample comprises 300,000 to 350,000 distinct CDR3 sequences, under 25% of which are singletons, and about 50% rests with the top ten. Findings and caveats of the study: Blood held most thyroid clonotypes expanded above 0.001 frequency.

The TCR sequence derives from a woman in her forties or fifties with Graves' hyperthyroidism. Sequences were obtained from blood. The chain joins TRBV5-5 to TRBJ2-7; TRBD1 is a possible D gene (5 bases). The CDR3 region has the DNA TGTGCCAGCAGCTTGCTACAGGACACTTACGAGCAGTACTTC. Amino acid sequence: CASSLLQDTYEQYF. Full variable domain (remainder filled in from reference TRBV5-5 and TRBJ2-7): DAGVTQSPTHLIKTRGQQVTLRCSPISGHKSVSWYQQVLGQGPQFIFQYYEKEERGRGNFPDRFSARQFPNYSSELNVNALLLGDSALYLCASSLLQDTYEQYFGPGTRLTVT.